This T cell receptor (beta chain) was retrieved from a study of blood T cell repertoires in COVID-19. Study context: The United States, Italy and Spain were the sources of the acute and convalescent COVID-19 samples.

In the original workflow: Using reference gene primer amplification, nucleated cell counts were estimated. Assay used: immunoSEQ multiplex PCR; TCRdb lists only in-frame clones, some missing. Clone size and the V and J calls come from that table; the DNA yielded D and trimming. The sample consists of 250,000 to 350,000 clones, approximately 90% of them appearing once. This CDR3 contains 13 residues. Trimming pared 5 bases from V and 3 bases from J, leaving 7 bases between. The germline V gene has CDR1 SNHLY and CDR2 FYNNEI. V and J are TRBV2 and TRBJ2-2; no clear D. The source of this sequence is a woman in her forties or fifties who had recovered from COVID-19. Input material: peripheral blood. The CDR3 sequence is CASSRRDTGELFF. The CDR3, as DNA: TGTGCCAGCAGTCGACGGGACACCGGGGAGCTGTTTTTT. The complete variable domain, with remaining parts taken from reference TRBV2 and TRBJ2-2, reads EPEVTQTPSHQVTQMGQEVILRCVPISNHLYFYWYRQILGQKVEFLVSFYNNEISEKSEIFDDQFSVERPDGSNFTLKIRSTKLEDSAMYFCASSRRDTGELFFGEGSRLTVL.